Listed below are T cell receptor beta chains from one sample, sequenced in a study of OX40 agonist ivuxolimab in advanced cancers. Generated by immunoSEQ multiplex PCR, the TCRdb table keeps only in-frame clones and is missing some. Here the sample spans about 64,000 clones, roughly 90% being singletons. Here the sequenced sample was CD4+ or CD8+ T cells sorted from blood, taken in a trial of the OX40 agonist ivuxolimab. The receptors were gathered from an adult with an advanced solid tumor such as melanoma, head and neck, liver or kidney cancer. The CDR3 runs from the conserved cysteine through the conserved F or W. A D gene is named only where the DNA matches it firmly. Size is stated for part of the rows, as once, few or many counts, or as a class when the clone is expanded.

J | D | V | size | CDR3 | DNA
TRBJ1-1 | . | TRBV6-5 | once | CASSSAGSGKTEAFF | TGTGCCAGCAGTTCCGCCGGTTCAGGGAAGACTGAAGCTTTCTTT
TRBJ2-1 | TRBD2 | TRBV6-5 | once | CASSSSGSVRNEQFF | TGTGCCAGCAGTTCTAGCGGGAGCGTTCGGAATGAGCAGTTCTTC
TRBJ2-1 | TRBD1 | TRBV7-2 | . | CASSLAGQGANEQFF | TGTGCCAGCAGCTTAGCTGGACAGGGGGCCAATGAGCAGTTCTTC
TRBJ2-3 | . | TRBV30 | . | CAWTGGTDTQYF | TGTGCCTGGACAGGGGGCACAGATACGCAGTATTTT
TRBJ2-2 | TRBD2 | TRBV10-2 | . | CASSDPQEREGPGELFF | TGCGCCAGCAGTGACCCCCAGGAGCGGGAGGGTCCCGGGGAGCTGTTTTTT
TRBJ2-1 | . | TRBV2 | . | CASSAGVDNEQFF | TGTGCCAGCAGTGCGGGGGTAGACAATGAGCAGTTCTTC
TRBJ1-5 | . | TRBV19 | once | CASSMEGVGQPQHF | TGTGCCAGTAGTATGGAAGGGGTGGGTCAGCCCCAGCATTTT
TRBJ2-7 | . | TRBV5-1 | . | CASSFAGALEQYF | TGCGCCAGCAGCTTCGCAGGGGCCCTCGAGCAGTACTTC
TRBJ2-4 | TRBD2 | TRBV7-9 | once | CASSLQRDSKNIQYF | TGTGCCAGCAGCCTTCAGCGGGACTCCAAAAACATTCAGTACTTC
TRBJ1-6 | TRBD1 | TRBV30 | . | CAWIPGQTNSPLHF | TGTGCCTGGATTCCGGGACAGACAAATTCACCCCTCCACTTT
TRBJ2-3 | . | TRBV7-2 | . | CASSYPPATTDTQYF | TGTGCCAGCAGCTACCCCCCCGCAACCACAGATACGCAGTATTTT
TRBJ1-1 | TRBD1 | TRBV19 | . | CASSPRQGGTEAFF | TGTGCCAGTAGCCCCCGACAGGGGGGGACTGAAGCTTTCTTT
TRBJ2-7 | TRBD2 | TRBV7-8 | . | CASSLAPLSSGRYEQYF | TGTGCCAGCAGCTTAGCGCCTTTGTCCAGCGGGAGGTACGAGCAGTACTTC
TRBJ2-7 | TRBD1 | TRBV7-9 | few | CASSFLQGVAYEQYF | TGTGCCAGCAGCTTTTTACAGGGGGTCGCCTACGAGCAGTACTTC
TRBJ2-1 | TRBD2 | TRBV27 | . | CASSFFLAGTLTISYNEQFF | TGTGCCAGCAGTTTCTTCTTAGCGGGAACCTTAACAATCTCCTACAATGAGCAGTTCTTC
TRBJ2-7 | . | TRBV30 | . | CAWTAGGLSEQYF | TGTGCCTGGACGGCAGGGGGGTTAAGCGAGCAGTACTTC
TRBJ2-1 | . | TRBV20-1 | . | CSARGGGGTIF | TGCAGTGCTAGAGGAGGGGGGGGGACGATCTTC
TRBJ1-4 | . | TRBV27 | . | CASSPMGGADEKLFF | TGTGCCAGCAGCCCCATGGGGGGGGCAGATGAAAAACTGTTTTTT
TRBJ2-7 | TRBD2 | TRBV27 | . | CASSPLSGREYEQYF | TGTGCCAGCAGTCCCCTGAGCGGGAGGGAATACGAGCAGTACTTC
TRBJ2-2 | . | TRBV14 | once | CASSQGRRMNTGELFF | TGTGCCAGCAGCCAAGGGCGGCGGATGAACACCGGGGAGCTGTTTTTT
TRBJ2-5 | TRBD2 | TRBV6-5 | few | CASSPGTRLTQYF | TGTGCCAGCAGTCCCGGGACTAGGTTGACCCAGTACTTC
TRBJ1-1 | . | TRBV14 | . | CASSQDRKRGNTEAFF | TGTGCCAGCAGCCAAGATAGGAAAAGGGGGAACACTGAAGCTTTCTTT
TRBJ2-2 | . | TRBV5-5 | . | CASSPLGGTGTGELFF | TGTGCCAGCAGCCCTTTGGGCGGGACTGGGACCGGGGAGCTGTTTTTT
TRBJ1-4 | . | TRBV5-1 | . | CASSSQGISNEKLFF | TGCGCCAGCAGCTCACAGGGTATTTCTAATGAAAAACTGTTTTTT
TRBJ2-1 | . | TRBV15 | . | CATSSLKGYNEQFF | TGTGCCACCAGCTCCCTCAAGGGATACAATGAGCAGTTCTTC
TRBJ1-5 | TRBD1 | TRBV18 | . | CASSQGQGFASNQPQHF | TGTGCCAGCTCACAGGGACAGGGATTCGCGAGCAATCAGCCCCAGCATTTT
TRBJ2-7 | TRBD1 | TRBV15 | . | CATSPRQGRYEQYF | TGTGCCACCAGCCCCCGACAGGGGAGGTACGAGCAGTACTTC
TRBJ1-5 | . | TRBV28 | . | CASSGGGEGNQPQHF | TGTGCCAGCAGTGGGGGGGGAGAAGGCAATCAGCCCCAGCATTTT
TRBJ2-7 | . | TRBV4-1 | . | CASSRELSVKVYEQYF | TGCGCCAGCAGCCGAGAACTTAGCGTTAAAGTCTACGAGCAGTACTTC
TRBJ2-7 | TRBD2 | TRBV6-5 | . | CASSYSLAGNYEQYF | TGTGCCAGCAGTTACTCATTAGCGGGGAACTACGAGCAGTACTTC
TRBJ2-3 | TRBD1 | TRBV19 | . | CASKNTGTGTFTDTQYF | TGTGCCAGTAAAAATACCGGGACAGGGACCTTCACAGATACGCAGTATTTT
TRBJ2-1 | . | TRBV18 | . | CASSPPPQTRDNEQFF | TGTGCCAGCTCACCACCTCCCCAAACCCGGGACAATGAGCAGTTCTTC
TRBJ1-5 | . | TRBV10-2 | few | CASSEGYQPQHF | TGCGCCAGCAGTGAGGGATATCAGCCCCAGCATTTT
TRBJ1-5 | TRBD1 | TRBV4-1 | few | CASSPGTVGNQPQHF | TGCGCCAGCAGCCCCGGGACAGTTGGCAATCAGCCCCAGCATTTT
TRBJ2-1 | . | TRBV9 | . | CASSAQVSSYNEQFF | TGTGCCAGCAGCGCCCAGGTTAGCTCCTACAATGAGCAGTTCTTC
TRBJ2-3 | . | TRBV7-6 | . | CASSLRLHSGGTDTQYF | TGTGCCAGCAGCTTAAGATTGCACTCAGGGGGCACAGATACGCAGTATTTT
TRBJ2-3 | . | TRBV7-9 | . | CASSLDAAVSTDTQYF | TGTGCCAGCAGCTTAGATGCGGCGGTGAGCACAGATACGCAGTATTTT
TRBJ1-2 | TRBD1 | TRBV9 | . | CASSLEGTDYGYTF | TGTGCCAGCAGCTTAGAGGGGACAGACTATGGCTACACCTTC
TRBJ2-1 | . | TRBV11-2 | . | CASSLDVPRGNSYNEQFF | TGTGCCAGCAGCTTAGATGTGCCCCGCGGGAACTCCTACAATGAGCAGTTCTTC
TRBJ2-5 | . | TRBV7-2 | . | CASSHREETQYF | TGTGCCAGCAGCCACAGGGAAGAGACCCAGTACTTC
TRBJ2-6 | . | TRBV30 | few | CAWRRQGGSGANVLTF | TGTGCCTGGAGGCGCCAGGGGGGCTCTGGGGCCAACGTCCTGACTTTC
TRBJ2-1 | . | TRBV5-4 | . | CASSLAGRNNEQFF | TGTGCCAGCAGCTTGGCCGGCAGAAACAATGAGCAGTTCTTC
TRBJ2-1 | TRBD2 | TRBV28 | . | CASSFSGRMGEQFF | TGTGCCAGCAGTTTCAGCGGGAGGATGGGTGAGCAGTTCTTC